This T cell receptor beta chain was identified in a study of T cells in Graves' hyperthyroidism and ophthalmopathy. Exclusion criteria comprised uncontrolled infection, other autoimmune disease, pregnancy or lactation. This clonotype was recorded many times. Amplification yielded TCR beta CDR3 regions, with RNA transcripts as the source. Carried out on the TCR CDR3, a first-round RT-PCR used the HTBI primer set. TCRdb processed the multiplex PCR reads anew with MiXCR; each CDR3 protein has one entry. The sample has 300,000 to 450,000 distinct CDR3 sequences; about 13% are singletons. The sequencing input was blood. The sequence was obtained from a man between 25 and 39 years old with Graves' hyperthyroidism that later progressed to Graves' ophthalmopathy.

CDR3 amino acids: CASSLARGGAGANVLTF. DNA for the CDR3: TGTGCCAGCAGTTTGGCCAGGGGAGGCGCTGGGGCCAACGTCCTGACTTTC. This chain links TRBV12-3 or TRBV12-4 with TRBJ2-6; D could derive from TRBD1 or TRBD2 (6 bases each). This CDR3 spans 17 amino acids. V was pared by 3 bases and J by 2 bases, with 14 bases between.